This TCR beta chain is drawn from a study of cytomegalovirus exposure and HLA in healthy donors. Background on the study: Within the Caucasian-associated ancestry cluster were roughly 81% of the roughly 400 genotyped donors.

The PCR was carried out with 60 Vbeta primers and 13 Jbeta primers. Sequencing used immunoSEQ multiplex PCR; TCRdb keeps in-frame clones, though not all of them. Altogether about 160,000 clones are present, about 85% being singletons, with the ten largest covering 1%. In the case of this clone: No antigen is known for it. The junction departs from the called germline gene at one end, perhaps through a read error.

The study, taken as a whole, reports: It was reported that TCR beta sequences correctly inferred the HLA-A and HLA-B alleles for most subjects.

The germline V gene encodes CDR1 KGHSH and CDR2 LQKENI. This CDR3 comprises 16 residues. The sequence came from a boy younger than 10 in good health and CMV-seronegative. Input material: PBMCs. This chain uses TRBV18 with TRBJ1-5, with D uncertain. Here the CDR3 DNA reads TGTGCCAGCTCACAGTACCCGACCGGTAGCAATCGGCCCCAGCATTTT. Protein sequence: CASSQYPTGSNRPQHF.